Sequencing of this T cell receptor (beta chain) was carried out in a study of T cell changes during pregnancy in multiple sclerosis. TCRdb's table, derived via immunoSEQ multiplex PCR, lists solely in-frame clones and lacks some. The sample shows about 1,200 clones, about 80% of them seen only once. CDR1 SGHDT and CDR2 YYEEEE come from the germline V gene. The CDR3 is 16 amino acids. The junction had 7 bases not matched to a gene; V was cut back by 1 base and J by 1 base. The clonotype was recovered from a female patient with multiple sclerosis, enrolled in a pregnancy study. Some clones in this sample may be carry-over from other donors' samples. Source material: CD4+ T cells from PBMCs (not recorded whether the cells were cultured). J is TRBJ1-1 and V is TRBV5-6; TRBD1 matches at 7 bases. The CDR3 DNA is TGTGCCAGCAGCTTGATCGTCGCAGGGGGGAACACTGAAGCTTTCTTT. It codes for CASSLIVAGGNTEAFF.